This T cell receptor (beta chain) was sequenced in a study of T-cell memory formation after mild COVID-19. One entry per CDR3 protein results from TCRdb running MiXCR on the 5' RACE reads. Of roughly 450,000 distinct CDR3 sequences in the sample, about 20% were seen once. This CDR3 comprises 14 residues. Germline V gene lookup returns CDR1 SGDLS and CDR2 YYNGEE. V lost 0 bases to trimming and J lost 2 bases, with 8 bases between them. Sequencing was carried out using PBMCs or a T cell subset sorted from them (not recorded which). This TCR was recovered from a man younger than 35 who had mild COVID-19 (a few samples of this study predate the infection). Cell type and time point are not known. V usage is TRBV9 and J usage is TRBJ2-5; TRBD1 might be the D (5 bases). The CDR3 spells CASSVGQQQETQYF. CDR3 in DNA: TGTGCCAGCAGCGTAGGACAGCAGCAAGAGACCCAGTACTTC.